Sequencing of this T cell receptor (beta chain) was carried out in a study of blood T cell repertoires in COVID-19. Study summary: Samples representing acute and convalescent COVID-19 were sourced from the United States, Italy and Spain. The cDNA or gDNA used as material had been derived from T cells, B-cell-depleted T cells, or PBMCs.

This clone was seen a single time. Germline V CDR1 and CDR2: SGHRS, YFSETQ. Trimming cost V 7 bases and J 4 bases, with 13 bases left between them. The CDR3 is 13 amino acids. The repertoire was sequenced with immunoSEQ multiplex PCR; TCRdb's copy has only in-frame clones and lacks some. The data contain 130,000 to 150,000 clones, approximately 91% of them singletons. The chain recombines TRBV5-1 with TRBJ2-3; a weak D match, TRBD1 (6 bases). This TCR came from a man over 45 with active or convalescent COVID-19. Sequences were obtained from peripheral blood. CDR3 sequence: CASDLQGPDTQYF. The CDR3, as DNA: TGCGCCAGCGACCTACAGGGTCCAGATACGCAGTATTTT.